The 29 T cell receptor beta chains below come from one sample, sequenced in a study of B cell selection in AIRE deficiency. Sequencing was performed with immunoSEQ multiplex PCR; in TCRdb, only in-frame clones are kept and a portion is missing. The sample contains roughly 23,000 clones, 95% to 98% of which appear only once. Sorting defined conventional CD4 T cells as CD4+CD127+. The sequenced sample consisted of conventional CD4+ T cells sorted from PBMCs. These TCRs come from a human donor with AIRE deficiency.

This sequence joins TRBV6-4 and TRBJ1-1; D is unclear. Trimming removed 4 bases at V and 5 bases at J, with 14 bases between. The germline CDR1 and CDR2 sequences are MRHNA and SNTAGT. The CDR3 loop spans 14 amino acids. In nucleotides, the CDR3 is TGTGCCAGCAGTGCATCAGGATTAGGGACTGAAGCTTTCTTT. Its protein is CASSASGLGTEAFF.

The chain combines TRBV18 with TRBJ2-1; D assignment may be TRBD1 or TRBD2 (6 bases each). This CDR3 has 20 residues. CDR1 and CDR2 (germline): KGHSH, LQKENI. Trimming removed 4 bases at V and 0 bases at J, with 25 bases between. Here the CDR3 reads CASSRQATGFLGSSYNEQFF. The CDR3 DNA reads as TGTGCCAGCTCACGACAGGCTACAGGATTCCTCGGGAGCTCCTACAATGAGCAGTTCTTC.

This chain uses TRBV2 with TRBJ2-1, with no clear D. Deletions cut 7 bases from V and 6 bases from J, with 16 bases between. In germline, CDR1 is SNHLY, CDR2 FYNNEI. The CDR3 runs to 14 residues. CDR3 residues: CASTIGRTGNEQFF. DNA for the CDR3: TGTGCCAGCACCATCGGGCGGACGGGCAATGAGCAGTTCTTC. Filled out from reference TRBV2 and TRBJ2-1, the complete variable domain reads EPEVTQTPSHQVTQMGQEVILRCVPISNHLYFYWYRQILGQKVEFLVSFYNNEISEKSEIFDDQFSVERPDGSNFTLKIRSTKLEDSAMYFCASTIGRTGNEQFFGPGTRLTVL.

The chain employs TRBV11-2 and TRBJ1-1; no definite D call. This CDR3 contains 11 residues. V lost 3 bases and J lost 6, with 5 bases in between. Germline V gives CDR1 SGHAT, CDR2 FQNNGV. The CDR3 DNA reads TGTGCCAGCAGCTTCTTATCTGAAGCTTTCTTT. It is translated as CASSFLSEAFF.

V is TRBV19 and J is TRBJ2-1, with TRBD2 identical over 8 bases. CDR1 and CDR2 from the germline V gene are LNHDA and SQIVND (reference sequence). CDR3 length: 13 amino acids. J was trimmed by 8 bases and V by 6 bases; bases with no gene match: 6. DNA for the CDR3: TGTGCCAGTAGGCGGGAGGCCGCGGATGAGCAGTTCTTC. Protein: CASRREAADEQFF.

The rearrangement joins TRBV19 to TRBJ2-7; possible D gene TRBD2, 6 bases. The CDR3 length is 15 residues. V lost 1 base and J lost 2, with 12 bases in between. The germline CDR1 and CDR2 sequences are LNHDA and SQIVND (reference sequence). The CDR3 DNA reads as TGTGCCAGTAGTATAGGCCTAGCGCCGACCTACGAGCAGTACTTC. Protein product: CASSIGLAPTYEQYF. The full variable domain, completed using reference TRBV19 and TRBJ2-7, is DGGITQSPKYLFRKEGQNVTLSCEQNLNHDAMYWYRQDPGQGLRLIYYSQIVNDFQKGDIAEGYSVSREKKESFPLTVTSAQKNPTAFYLCASSIGLAPTYEQYFGPGTRLTVT.

The V gene is TRBV27, the J gene TRBJ1-1; the match to TRBD1 covers 7 bases. Germline-derived CDR1 and CDR2 are MNHEY and SMNVEV (reference sequence). The CDR3 contains 13 residues. V shed 8 bases, J shed 1 base, and the junction held 4 bases outside the gene matches. The CDR3 sequence is CASPRGENTEAFF. CDR3 nucleotides: TGTGCCAGCCCCAGGGGGGAGAACACTGAAGCTTTCTTT.

The chain joins TRBV7-3 to TRBJ2-1; no reliable D call. CDR3 length: 12 residues. Germline lookup yields CDR1 SGHTA and CDR2 FQGTGA. Trimming took off 2 bases at V and 10 bases at J, with 9 bases between the two ends. The CDR3 region is CASSLVGREQFF. CDR3 sequence (DNA): TGTGCCAGCAGCTTAGTGGGCAGGGAGCAGTTCTTC.

The CDR3 here is CATMGQGTYEQYF. CDR3 DNA: TGTGCCACCATGGGGCAGGGGACCTACGAGCAGTACTTC. The V and J genes are TRBV15 and TRBJ2-7, with D possibly being TRBD1 (6 bases). Looked up from germline, CDR1 is LNHNV and CDR2 is YYDKDF (reference sequence). CDR3 length: 13 amino acids. Trimming removed 7 bases from V and 2 bases from J, with 12 bases in between.

The chain combines TRBV9 with TRBJ2-2; D uncertain. V lost 0 bases to trimming and J lost 4 bases, with 10 bases between them. This CDR3 is 15 amino acids long. Germline values: CDR1 SGDLS, CDR2 YYNGEE. CDR3 amino acids: CASSVEGWGTGELFF. CDR3 nucleotide sequence: TGTGCCAGCAGCGTAGAAGGGTGGGGCACCGGGGAGCTGTTTTTT.

V usage is TRBV5-1 and J usage is TRBJ2-7; TRBD2 aligns across 8 bases. V lost 4 bases and J lost 3; bases outside the gene matches: 9. Germline lookup yields CDR1 SGHRS and CDR2 YFSETQ. The CDR3 length is 15 residues. CDR3 protein: CASSPDGGAFYEQYF. DNA for the CDR3: TGCGCCAGCAGCCCGGACGGGGGGGCATTCTACGAGCAGTACTTC.

V and J are TRBV7-8 and TRBJ2-7; 12 bases are shared with TRBD2. The ends lost 11 bases at V and 2 bases at J; junction bases unmatched: 4. The germline gives CDR1 SGHVS, CDR2 FQNEAQ. This CDR3 region has 13 residues. The CDR3 coding sequence is TGTGCCTCCCGGACTAGCGGGACCTACGAGCAGTACTTC. Its protein is CASRTSGTYEQYF.

V usage is TRBV7-2 and J usage is TRBJ2-3; no firm D call. Germline-derived CDR1 and CDR2 are SGHTA and FQGNSA. V lost 3 bases to trimming and J lost 8 bases, with 6 bases between them. The CDR3 runs 11 residues. DNA for the CDR3: TGTGCCAGCAGCTTGACGGGTACGCAGTATTTT. It translates to CASSLTGTQYF.

This chain joins TRBV25-1 and TRBJ2-1; TRBD1 or TRBD2 may be the D gene (6 bases each). Per the germline V gene, CDR1 is MGHDK and CDR2 is SYGVNS. The germline V and J ends were trimmed by 3 bases and 8 bases, with 23 bases remaining between them. The CDR3 has 17 amino acids. This CDR3 reads CASSDLRGTLYGHEQFF. The DNA for the CDR3 is TGTGCCAGCAGTGATTTGAGGGGGACTTTGTACGGGCATGAGCAGTTCTTC.

This clone was seen only once. The V and J genes are TRBV19 and TRBJ1-1; no definite D call. CDR1 LNHDA and CDR2 SQIVND come from the germline V gene (reference sequence). The V and J ends lost 7 bases and 3 bases respectively, with 15 bases between them. The CDR3 runs 14 residues. The CDR3 DNA sequence: TGTGCCAGTAATAAGGGCGTGGTGGACACTGAAGCTTTCTTT. This encodes CASNKGVVDTEAFF.

The J gene is TRBJ2-2, the V gene TRBV19; maybe TRBD2 (5 bases). The germline CDR1 and CDR2 sequences are LNHDA and SQIVND (reference sequence). V lost 2 bases, J lost 2 bases, and 21 bases lay in between. The CDR3 contains 19 residues. The CDR3 nucleotides are TGTGCCAGTAGTATATCCTACCTCCGGGAACCGTTTAACACCGGGGAGCTGTTTTTT. Translation gives CASSISYLREPFNTGELFF.

V is TRBV14 and J is TRBJ2-1, with D perhaps TRBD2 (6 bases). This CDR3 has 15 residues. Deletions cut 5 bases from V and 4 bases from J, with 15 bases between. CDR1 SGHDN and CDR2 FVKESK come from the germline V gene. The CDR3 sequence is CASSKPPGLYNEQFF. CDR3 in DNA: TGTGCCAGCAGCAAACCTCCGGGACTGTACAATGAGCAGTTCTTC.

The chain links TRBV30 to TRBJ2-3; D unclear. Germline V gene lookup returns CDR1 GTSNPN and CDR2 SVGIG (reference sequence). V lost 0 bases, J lost 0 bases, and 7 bases lay in between. The CDR3 contains 14 residues. In nucleotides, the CDR3 is TGTGCCTGGAGTGTGGGTTCTAGCACAGATACGCAGTATTTT. Translated, it gives CAWSVGSSTDTQYF.

This clone was detected only once. The V and J genes are TRBV18 and TRBJ2-7; 15 bases fit TRBD2. V was pared by 4 bases and J by 1 base, with 11 bases of the junction left unmatched. This CDR3 has 19 amino acids. From germline, CDR1 is KGHSH and CDR2 LQKENI. The CDR3 sequence: CASSLGTSGRWEGSYEQYF. CDR3 nucleotides: TGTGCCAGCTCACTCGGGACTAGCGGGAGGTGGGAGGGTTCCTACGAGCAGTACTTC.

This sequence joins TRBV5-1 and TRBJ1-1; D gene unclear. Germline V gives CDR1 SGHRS, CDR2 YFSETQ. This CDR3 spans 14 amino acids. Trimming cost V 0 bases and J 1 base, with 7 bases left between them. The CDR3 coding sequence is TGCGCCAGCAGCTTGGGGCAGCCGAACACTGAAGCTTTCTTT. Its translation: CASSLGQPNTEAFF.

This CDR3 is CASSRTSPGANEQFF. The DNA for the CDR3 is TGTGCCAGCAGCCGGACTTCCCCCGGTGCGAATGAGCAGTTCTTC. The chain uses TRBV5-4 and TRBJ2-1; D might be TRBD2 (5 bases). V lost 4 bases and J 7 bases, leaving 18 bases between the germline ends. CDR1 and CDR2 (germline): SGHNT, YYREEE (reference sequence). CDR3 length: 15 amino acids.

This clone was recorded only once. The CDR3: CASGKITSGKRYEQYF. CDR3 DNA sequence: TGTGCCAGCGGAAAAATTACTAGCGGGAAGAGGTACGAGCAGTACTTC. V usage is TRBV27 and J usage is TRBJ2-7; 10 nucleotides match TRBD2. The CDR3 is made up of 16 amino acids. CDR1 and CDR2 (germline): MNHEY, SMNVEV (reference sequence). V shed 8 bases and J 4 bases; nucleotides not matched to a gene: 14.

V gene TRBV19 combines with J gene TRBJ2-5; TRBD1 matches 7 bases. Trimming took 7 bases from V and 0 from J; bases not matched to a gene: 11. Germline V gene lookup returns CDR1 LNHDA and CDR2 SQIVND (reference sequence). This CDR3 comprises 16 residues. CDR3 amino acids: CASNGRGRGYQETQYF. Here the CDR3 DNA reads TGTGCCAGTAACGGTAGGGGCAGGGGGTACCAAGAGACCCAGTACTTC.

This rearrangement joins TRBV11-2 to TRBJ2-1; 13 positions agree with TRBD2. J was trimmed by 8 bases and V by 5 bases; bases with no gene match: 6. Germline lookup yields CDR1 SGHAT and CDR2 FQNNGV. The CDR3 has 15 residues. CDR3 protein: CASSLLAGGVYEQFF. CDR3 bases: TGTGCCAGCAGCCTACTAGCGGGAGGGGTATATGAGCAGTTCTTC.

V is TRBV19 and J is TRBJ2-1, with a tentative D call TRBD1 (5 bases). This CDR3 contains 14 residues. The V gene lost 6 bases and the J gene lost 9 bases, with 18 bases spanning the gap. Germline assignment: CDR1 LNHDA and CDR2 SQIVND (reference sequence). CDR3 amino acids: CASSLVPGQGEQFF. The CDR3 nucleotides read TGTGCCAGTAGCCTTGTACCGGGCCAGGGTGAGCAGTTCTTC.

CDR3 in DNA: TGCGCCAGCAGCTTGGCAGGGACACCCGTAAACGAGCAGTACTTC. It translates to CASSLAGTPVNEQYF. The rearrangement links TRBV5-1 to TRBJ2-7; the D gene is possibly TRBD1 (6 bases). Trimming pared 0 bases from V and 5 bases from J, leaving 15 bases between. CDR3 length: 15 residues. Germline V gene data show CDR1 as SGHRS and CDR2 as YFSETQ.

In this sample, this clone turned up once. The genes are TRBV6-5 and TRBJ1-4; TRBD1 aligns across 8 bases. There are 14 residues in the CDR3. The V segment lost 5 bases and the J segment 3 bases; nucleotides outside the gene matches: 2. Germline assignment: CDR1 MNHEY and CDR2 SVGAGI. Here the CDR3 reads CASSRDRPNEKLFF. For the CDR3, the DNA is TGTGCCAGCAGTCGGGACAGGCCTAATGAAAAACTGTTTTTT.

The chain uses TRBV28 and TRBJ2-3; D is undetermined. With 5 bases removed from V and 2 bases from J, the gap between germline ends came to 14 bases. The length of the CDR3 is 15 residues. In germline, CDR1 is MDHEN, CDR2 SYDVKM. CDR3 region: CASSPLEPATDTQYF. For the CDR3, the DNA is TGTGCCAGCAGTCCGCTAGAGCCCGCCACAGATACGCAGTATTTT.

The genes are TRBV7-9 and TRBJ2-1, with 8 positions matching TRBD2. V was clipped by 3 bases and J by 9 bases; unmatched bases: 16. There are 17 residues in the CDR3. Germline V lookup: CDR1 SEHNR, CDR2 FQNEAQ (reference sequence). CDR3 sequence (DNA): TGTGCCAGCAGCTTGCCCAGAGGGCGGGAGGCCCAGCTTGAGCAGTTCTTC. Translating gives CASSLPRGREAQLEQFF.